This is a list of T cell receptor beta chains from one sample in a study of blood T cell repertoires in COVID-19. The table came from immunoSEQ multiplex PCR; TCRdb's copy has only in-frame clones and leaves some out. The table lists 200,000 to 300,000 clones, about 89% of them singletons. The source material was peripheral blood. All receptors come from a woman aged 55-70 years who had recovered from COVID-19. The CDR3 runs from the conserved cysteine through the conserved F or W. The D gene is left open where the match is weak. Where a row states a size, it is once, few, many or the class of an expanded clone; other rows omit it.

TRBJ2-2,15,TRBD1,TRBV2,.,TGTGCCAGCAGTGAAGCGCCACTAGGACAGGTGGAGCTGTTTTTT,CASSEAPLGQVELFF
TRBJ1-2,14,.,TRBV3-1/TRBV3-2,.,TGTGCCAGCAGCCTGAGTCAGGGTGTTACCGGCTACACCTTC,CASSLSQGVTGYTF
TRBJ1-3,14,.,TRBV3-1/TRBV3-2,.,TGTGCCAGCAGCCTTCAGGGGTTCGGCAACACCATATATTTT,CASSLQGFGNTIYF
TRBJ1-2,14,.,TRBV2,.,TGTGCCAGCAGTCCGAAGACAGGCGACTATGGCTACACCTTC,CASSPKTGDYGYTF
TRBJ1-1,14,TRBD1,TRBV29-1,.,TGCAGCACAAAGGGGGCTATCATGAACACTGAAGCTTTCTTT,CSTKGAIMNTEAFF
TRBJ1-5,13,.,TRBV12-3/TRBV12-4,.,TGTGCCAGCACGGGTCGGGGGAATCAGCCCCAGCATTTT,CASTGRGNQPQHF
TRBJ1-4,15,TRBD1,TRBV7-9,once,TGTGCCAGCAGCGCGCGACAGGGGTTGCAAGAAAAACTGTTTTTT,CASSARQGLQEKLFF
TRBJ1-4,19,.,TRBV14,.,TGTGCCAGCAGCCAAGATCGTAGAAGGGAGCCGATTACTAATGAAAAACTGTTTTTT,CASSQDRRREPITNEKLFF
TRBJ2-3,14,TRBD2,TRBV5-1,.,TGCGCCAGCAGGACCGGGGGGATAATAGATACGCAGTATTTT,CASRTGGIIDTQYF
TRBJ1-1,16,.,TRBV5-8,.,TGTGCCAGCAGCTTGAGCAGGGTTTCAGGGGCTGCAAGAGCTTTCTTT,CASSLSRVSGAARAFF
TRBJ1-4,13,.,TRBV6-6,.,TGTGCCAGCAGTTACTCCCCGGCGGTTGAACTGTTTTTT,CASSYSPAVELFF
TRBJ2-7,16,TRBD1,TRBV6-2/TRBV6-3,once,TGTGCCAGCAGTTGGCACAGCCGGGACAGAGCCTACGAGCAGTACTTC,CASSWHSRDRAYEQYF
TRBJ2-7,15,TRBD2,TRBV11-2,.,TGTGCCAGCAGCTCAGGACTAGCGGGATCCTACGAGCAGTACTTC,CASSSGLAGSYEQYF
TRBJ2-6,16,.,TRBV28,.,TGTGCCAGCAGTTTAGGCGGGGCGGCTGGGGCCAACGTCCTGACTTTC,CASSLGGAAGANVLTF
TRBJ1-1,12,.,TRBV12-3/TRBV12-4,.,TGTGCCAGCAGCCCCTTGAACACTGAAGCTTTCTTT,CASSPLNTEAFF
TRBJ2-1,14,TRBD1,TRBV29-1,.,TGCAGCCTGAGACACCGGGACAGGGGCAATGAGCAGTTCTTC,CSLRHRDRGNEQFF
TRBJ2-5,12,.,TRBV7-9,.,TGTGCCAGCAGCCCAGTTGGAGAGACCCAGTACTTC,CASSPVGETQYF